This TCR beta chain was retrieved from a study of T cell changes during pregnancy in multiple sclerosis. Trimming cost V 2 bases and J 1 base, with 14 bases left between them. CDR1 and CDR2 (germline): SGHAT, FQNNGV. The CDR3 extends over 16 amino acids. The data were produced by immunoSEQ multiplex PCR, yet TCRdb's version contains in-frame clones alone and is incomplete. This table holds roughly 15,000 clones, 84% found once. The receptor was isolated from a female donor in good health, enrolled as a control in a pregnancy study. This sequence joins TRBV11-2 and TRBJ1-1; D may be TRBD1 (5 bases). The sample was CD8+ T cells from peripheral blood mononuclear cells, taken in the second trimester of pregnancy. CDR3 amino acids: CASSLWEGLPNTEAFF. The CDR3, as DNA: TGTGCCAGCAGCTTATGGGAGGGGCTTCCGAACACTGAAGCTTTCTTT.